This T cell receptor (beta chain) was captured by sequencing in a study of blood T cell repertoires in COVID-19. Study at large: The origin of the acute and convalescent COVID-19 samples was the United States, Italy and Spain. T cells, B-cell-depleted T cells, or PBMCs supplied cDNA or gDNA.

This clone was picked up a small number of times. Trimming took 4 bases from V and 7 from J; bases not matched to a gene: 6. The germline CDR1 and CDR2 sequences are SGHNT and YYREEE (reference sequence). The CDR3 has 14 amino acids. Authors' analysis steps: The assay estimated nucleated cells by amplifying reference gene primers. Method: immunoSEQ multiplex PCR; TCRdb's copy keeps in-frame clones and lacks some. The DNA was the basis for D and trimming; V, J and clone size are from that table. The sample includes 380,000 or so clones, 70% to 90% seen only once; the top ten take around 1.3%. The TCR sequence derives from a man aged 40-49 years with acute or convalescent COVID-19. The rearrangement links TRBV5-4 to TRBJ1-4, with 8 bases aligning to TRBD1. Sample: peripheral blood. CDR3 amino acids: CASSQGASGEKLFF. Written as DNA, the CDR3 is TGTGCCAGCAGCCAGGGGGCATCGGGTGAAAAACTGTTTTTT.